This T cell receptor beta chain was recorded in a study of PD-1 blockade in mismatch repair-deficient tumors. TCRdb's table, derived via immunoSEQ multiplex PCR, lists solely in-frame clones and lacks some. The data show roughly 120,000 clones, around 80% seen once. TCR sequencing covered a few patients who responded to pembrolizumab. V lost 0 bases, J lost 7 bases, and 9 bases stayed unmatched. Germline V lookup: CDR1 MGHRA, CDR2 YSYEKL. The CDR3 covers 16 residues. The receptor's source is an adult with mismatch repair-deficient cancer. Material: peripheral blood, obtained 60 to 65 weeks after starting pembrolizumab. V usage is TRBV4-1 and J usage is TRBJ1-2, with 9 bases that match TRBD1. The CDR3 reads CASSQDLGTGLRGYTF. DNA for the CDR3: TGCGCCAGCAGCCAAGATCTTGGGACAGGGCTGCGTGGCTACACCTTC.